This T cell receptor (beta chain) is drawn from a study of T cell responses to AZD1222 COVID-19 vaccine. Study outcomes and limitations: Repertoires were collected only later (after the peak T cell response had occurred).

The V and J ends lost 6 bases and 0 bases respectively, with 21 bases between them. CDR3 size: 18 residues. As concerns this clone: Its antigen remains unidentified.

Clones were read by immunoSEQ multiplex PCR, and TCRdb kept only the in-frame ones, dropping some. The data show fewer than 200,000 clones, around 90% seen once. This specimen was peripheral blood, taken on day 0 of AZD1222 vaccination. The sequence came from an adult in good health. V gene TRBV23-1 combines with J gene TRBJ1-5; no definite D call. TRBV23-1 is an open reading frame whose function is uncertain. The CDR3 DNA reads as TGCGCCAGCAGCCTAACACTACGGCGGGCAGATAGCAATCAGCCCCAGCATTTT. As protein: CASSLTLRRADSNQPQHF.